This passage covers 20 T cell receptor beta chains from one sample sequenced in a study of blood T cell repertoires in COVID-19. Profiling relied on immunoSEQ multiplex PCR, and the TCRdb table lists in-frame clones only, not all of them. The sample includes over 75,000 clones, approximately 82% seen only once; the top ten take 10%. Material: peripheral blood. The receptors shown here come from a man aged 70 or older with acute or convalescent COVID-19.

The chain joins TRBV5-1 to TRBJ2-7; 8 bases match TRBD1. The CDR3 sequence is 15 residues long. J lost 1 base, V lost 7 bases, and 10 bases had no gene match. Germline CDR1 is SGHRS and CDR2 is YFSETQ. CDR3 in amino acids: CASGTQGASSYEQYF. The CDR3 DNA follows: TGCGCCAGCGGTACGCAGGGGGCTTCGTCCTACGAGCAGTACTTC. Drawing the rest from reference TRBV5-1 and TRBJ2-7, the complete variable domain is KAGVTQTPRYLIKTRGQQVTLSCSPISGHRSVSWYQQTPGQGLQFLFEYFSETQRNKGNFPGRFSGRQFSNSRSEMNVSTLELGDSALYLCASGTQGASSYEQYFGPGTRLTVT.

This chain connects TRBV9 to TRBJ1-2, with 7 positions matching TRBD1. Germline V gene lookup returns CDR1 SGDLS and CDR2 YYNGEE. CDR3 length: 17 residues. With 4 bases clipped from V and 2 bases from J, the junction kept 14 bases outside the gene matches. CDR3: CASSPTLPGQRNYGYTF. The DNA of the CDR3 is TGTGCCAGCAGCCCCACCCTTCCGGGACAGAGGAACTATGGCTACACCTTC.

V gene TRBV4-1 combines with J gene TRBJ2-3; 8 nucleotides agree with TRBD2. J gave up 10 bases and V 0 bases, and 3 bases lay outside the gene matches. Per the germline V gene, CDR1 is MGHRA and CDR2 is YSYEKL. The CDR3 sequence is 13 residues long. The CDR3 DNA reads as TGCGCCAGCAGCCAAGAGCGGGGGGTATCGCAGTATTTT. Translating gives CASSQERGVSQYF.

V gene TRBV7-2 combines with J gene TRBJ2-7; 12 bases align to TRBD2. This CDR3 comprises 15 residues. After removal of 5 bases from V and 4 bases from J, the junction contained 6 bases not matched to a gene. Germline CDR1 reads SGHTA; CDR2 reads FQGNSA. The CDR3 spells CASSPTSGGSYEQYF. The CDR3, as DNA: TGTGCCAGCAGCCCGACTAGCGGGGGTTCATACGAGCAGTACTTC.

CDR3 residues: CASGLHDITEAFF. The CDR3 nucleotides read TGTGCTAGTGGTTTGCATGACATCACTGAAGCTTTCTTT. The rearrangement links TRBV12-5 to TRBJ1-1, with D hard to call. The CDR3 runs 13 residues. Looked up from germline, CDR1 is LGHNT and CDR2 is FRNRAP. V gave up 2 bases and J gave up 4 bases, with 8 bases separating them.

The gene calls are TRBV29-1 and TRBJ2-2, with D tentatively TRBD2 (5 bases). The CDR3 has 14 residues. Germline loops: CDR1 SQVTM, CDR2 ANQGSEA. The V gene lost 7 bases and the J gene lost 2 bases, with 14 bases spanning the gap. In DNA, the CDR3 is TGCAGCGGGCACACCGGGATCAACACCGGGGAGCTGTTTTTT. This gives the protein CSGHTGINTGELFF.

The chain uses TRBV5-1 and TRBJ1-1, with D maybe TRBD1 (6 bases). The length of the CDR3 is 16 residues. The germline gives CDR1 SGHRS, CDR2 YFSETQ. Trimming stripped 4 bases from V and 5 bases from J, with 21 bases between. CDR3 in DNA: TGCGCCAGCAGCGGCCTACAGGGTCCGGGAAAAACTGAAGCTTTCTTT. Translation gives CASSGLQGPGKTEAFF.

The V gene is TRBV29-1, the J gene TRBJ1-3; D is ambiguous. V shed 3 bases and J shed 2 bases, with 5 bases lying between them. CDR3 size: 12 residues. CDR1 SQVTM and CDR2 ANQGSEA come from the germline V gene. In DNA form, the CDR3 reads TGCAGCGTTGAGGCGGCTGGAAACACCATATATTTT. Protein: CSVEAAGNTIYF. Complete variable domain (other parts from reference TRBV29-1 and TRBJ1-3): SAVISQKPSRDICQRGTSLTIQCQVDSQVTMMFWYRQQPGQSLTLIATANQGSEATYESGFVIDKFPISRPNLTFSTLTVSNMSPEDSSIYLCSVEAAGNTIYFGEGSWLTVV.

The gene calls are TRBV19 and TRBJ1-5; TRBD1 is a possible D gene (6 bases). The CDR3 has 15 amino acids. Germline loops: CDR1 LNHDA, CDR2 SQIVND (reference sequence). With 7 bases removed from V and 0 bases from J, the gap between germline ends came to 13 bases. As DNA, the CDR3 is TGTGCCAGTAACCCAGGGGAATATAGCAATCAGCCCCAGCATTTT. Amino acid sequence: CASNPGEYSNQPQHF.

The gene calls are TRBV5-1 and TRBJ1-2, with 8 positions matching TRBD1. This CDR3 has 15 residues. V was clipped by 4 bases and J by 2 bases; unmatched bases: 7. Looked up from germline, CDR1 is SGHRS and CDR2 is YFSETQ. CDR3 nucleotides: TGCGCCAGCAGCCGTACAGGGGGAAACAACTATGGCTACACCTTC. Its translation: CASSRTGGNNYGYTF.

The V call is TRBV7-2, the J call TRBJ1-6; perhaps TRBD1 as D (6 bases). The CDR3 spans 14 residues. The germline V gene encodes CDR1 SGHTA and CDR2 FQGNSA. Trimming pared 4 bases from V and 9 bases from J, leaving 13 bases between. CDR3 nucleotides: TGTGCCAGCAGCTATATGGGGGCACTTTCACCCCTCCACTTT. Amino acids: CASSYMGALSPLHF.

This chain connects TRBV30 to TRBJ1-3; a possible D gene is TRBD1 (5 bases). Germline values: CDR1 GTSNPN, CDR2 SVGIG (reference sequence). Trimming removed 1 base at V and 3 bases at J, with 13 bases between. This CDR3 is built from 15 residues. This CDR3 reads CAWSALGAGGNTIYF. The CDR3 DNA reads as TGTGCCTGGAGTGCTCTAGGGGCTGGTGGAAACACCATATATTTT.

The rearrangement uses TRBV13 and TRBJ1-1, with D hard to call. Trimming took 2 bases from V and 2 from J, leaving 6 bases between them. The CDR3 has 13 amino acids. Germline CDR1 reads PRHDT; CDR2 reads FYEKMQ (reference sequence). DNA for the CDR3: TGTGCCAGCAGCTTAACAGAAAACACTGAAGCTTTCTTT. Protein product: CASSLTENTEAFF.

This clone has only one observation. The V call is TRBV21-1, the J call TRBJ2-1; the D call of TRBD2 is as the table states it, not checked on the DNA. TRBV21-1 is shown as a pseudogene. The CDR3 covers 17 residues. This chain's CDR3 is CASSKDFERECYNEQFF. The CDR3 DNA reads TGTGCCAGCAGCAAAGACTTCGAGCGGGAGTGCTACAATGAGCAGTTCTTC.

V gene TRBV27 combines with J gene TRBJ1-2; D possibly corresponds to TRBD1 (5 bases). This CDR3 is built from 15 residues. Deletions cut 3 bases from V and 7 bases from J, with 18 bases between. Germline V gene lookup returns CDR1 MNHEY and CDR2 SMNVEV (reference sequence). The CDR3 region is CASSFNTGVSAGYTF. The DNA of the CDR3 is TGTGCCAGCAGTTTCAATACAGGAGTAAGTGCTGGCTACACCTTC.

The rearrangement links TRBV5-1 to TRBJ2-2; possible D gene TRBD1, 6 bases. Germline CDR1 SGHRS, CDR2 YFSETQ. The CDR3 runs 15 residues. Trimming removed 2 bases at V and 2 bases at J, with 10 bases between. CDR3 residues: CASSFTQGNTGELFF. The CDR3 region has the DNA TGCGCCAGCAGCTTCACACAGGGTAACACCGGGGAGCTGTTTTTT.

This chain links TRBV28 with TRBJ1-2; D gene uncertain. Per germline, CDR1 MDHEN and CDR2 SYDVKM. Trimming removed 2 bases at V and 5 bases at J, with 9 bases between. This CDR3 region has 13 residues. The CDR3 sequence: CASSLTGRYGYTF. The CDR3 nucleotides are TGTGCCAGCAGTTTAACGGGAAGATATGGCTACACCTTC.

The rearrangement links TRBV6-5 to TRBJ1-1; D might be TRBD1 (5 bases). The CDR3 has 14 residues. With 6 bases removed from V and 0 bases from J, the gap between germline ends came to 11 bases. From germline, CDR1 is MNHEY and CDR2 SVGAGI. The CDR3 DNA follows: TGTGCCAGCAGCCCGGACATGCTGAACACTGAAGCTTTCTTT. Translating it yields CASSPDMLNTEAFF.

V usage is TRBV5-6 and J usage is TRBJ2-6; D gene ambiguous. There are 14 residues in the CDR3. Trimming left V 0 bases short and J 1 base short, with 2 bases between. The germline CDR1 and CDR2 sequences are SGHDT and YYEEEE. The CDR3: CASSLASGANVLTF. CDR3 coding DNA: TGTGCCAGCAGCTTGGCTTCTGGGGCCAACGTCCTGACTTTC. The whole variable domain, remainder taken from reference TRBV5-6 and TRBJ2-6, is DAGVTQSPTHLIKTRGQQVTLRCSPKSGHDTVSWYQQALGQGPQFIFQYYEEEERQRGNFPDRFSGHQFPNYSSELNVNALLLGDSALYLCASSLASGANVLTFGAGSRLTVL.

This clone was counted between two and nine times. This chain connects TRBV19 to TRBJ1-2; 9 bases are shared with TRBD1. Germline V CDR1 and CDR2: LNHDA, SQIVND (reference sequence). The CDR3 contains 15 residues. Losses at the gene ends were 4 bases for V and 7 bases for J; bases not matched to a gene: 10. In DNA, the CDR3 is TGTGCCAGTAGTAGTAATACAGGGGGCGTTTTTGGCTACACCTTC. Encoded protein: CASSSNTGGVFGYTF.